This T cell receptor (beta chain) was recovered during a study of cytomegalovirus exposure and HLA in healthy donors (dated by TCRdb to the late 2010s). Broadly, across the study: An earlier analysis of several hundred of the donors reported more than 250 Gb of sequence data and around 110 million unique TCR beta sequences from around 200 million T cells. An early release covering around 630 HLA-typed donors comprised approximately 290 gigabases of sequencing data and roughly 85 million unique TCR sequences. Of the 300 to 450 genotyped donors, 80% to 90% were placed in the genetic ancestry cluster associated with self-reported Caucasian donors. The study aimed to test whether cataloging public T cell receptors could reveal signatures of past pathogen exposure. The study used immunosequencing to profile the T cell repertoires of under 700 subjects and linked those repertoires to cytomegalovirus serostatus. A separate validation cohort of roughly 110 different subjects was used in addition to the roughly 670-subject first cohort. The study combined high-throughput TCR immunosequencing, statistical association of individual TCRs with disease status, and machine learning to predict cytomegalovirus infection status. To study patterns of TCR occurrence, a later analysis re-analyzed previously published TCR beta repertoires from 666 donors and added high-resolution HLA genotyping. Rather than drawing on any new phenotypic data, the later analysis identified candidate immune exposures from TCR beta sequences and the way those sequences occurred across donors. An earlier analysis of 587 of the donors applied high-throughput TCR beta sequencing to assess whether each TCR beta V gene segment acted as functional or pseudogenic. Donor age, sex, ethnicity and CMV serostatus were compiled alongside the repertoire data. In a later genetic analysis, genome-wide SNP genotypes for about three fifths of the 666 donors were used, and that subset was treated as a discovery cohort. Every discovery cohort repertoire had been produced on one sequencing platform. HLA typing covered class I and class II loci at four-digit resolution. The number of donors typed differed by locus, with about 629-640 for A, B, C, DRB1 and DQB1, around 500 for DQA1, nearly 610 for DPA1, and 400 to 490 for DPB1. About 5 DR-DQ haplotypes were handled as single units for association and clustering, since linkage in the cohort was strong. Among some 400 genotyped donors of the cohort, an average of roughly 230,000 unique TCR beta nucleotide sequences was sequenced per donor, of which about 19% were non-productive. What the study reported, not specific to this receptor: In a later genetic analysis, a missense DCLRE1C variant was associated with V-gene and J-gene trimming of TCR beta chains, and the association was replicated in an independent cohort. Specific HLA alleles were associated with 16,951 TCR beta sequences at a false discovery rate of 0.05 in a later analysis. When HLA alleles, especially DR and DQ, strongly co-occurred, attributing TCR associations to individual alleles was difficult. In vitro tests confirmed that a few of the cytomegalovirus-associated TCR beta chains recognize cytomegalovirus antigens. In a later analysis, TCR association rates were found to vary across HLA loci, with the most associated TCRs seen for DRB1 alleles and the fewest for HLA-C alleles. A cluster of highly shared sequence variants was judged likely to be a technical artifact of the sequencing pipeline. In a later analysis, HLA-associated TCR beta chains were found to be more clonally expanded and to have lower generation probabilities than equally common non-associated chains. Across donors, most TCR sequences were observed very rarely, whereas some public TCRs were present in many individuals. A later genetic analysis reported fewer N-insertions in productive TCRs among donors in an Asian-associated ancestry cluster than the roughly 700-donor mean. Some IMGT-functional V segments, including TRBV6-2 and TRBV6-3, could not be told apart with the 87-base-pair reads, so those segments were excluded. The study gave a list of more than 150 TCR beta chains associated with cytomegalovirus. Approximately 18 rarely observed V segments, including chromosome 9 orphons, were excluded from the earlier analysis of some 590 of the donors because counts were too low. It was suggested by the authors that the approach could potentially be generalized to other disease states and immunological phenotypes. Immune exposure information for the cohort was limited to CMV serostatus. The presence/absence analyses assumed that sequencing depth was roughly uniform across donors, and that assumption may not be true. Only TCR beta chains were sequenced in this cohort, and the absence of alpha or paired-chain data limited detectable features. A further reported finding was that TCR beta sequences accurately predicted the HLA-A and HLA-B alleles for most subjects in the first cohort. The classifier was reported to diagnose cytomegalovirus status with high specificity and sensitivity in both the original and validation cohorts. In a later analysis, several top co-occurrence clusters were reported to appear linked to parvovirus B19, influenza, CMV and Epstein-Barr virus. Because HLA typing was unavailable for some donors at each locus, only the typed subset was used in association tests. Linkage disequilibrium might explain the correlated functional status among segregating V segments, but an unknown experimental factor could not be excluded. Most CMV-associated TCR beta chains appeared to be HLA-restricted in a later analysis, and the HLA associations seemed to be driven largely by CMV exposure. An earlier analysis of around 500 of the donors showed that most TCR beta V segments appeared in productive rearrangements either about 87% or about 30% of the time, which broadly matched IMGT annotations.

As concerns this clone: The antigen it binds to is not known. Per-base quality was not reported, and no clone a single base away is much larger than it.

Reading the germline V gene gives CDR1 MDHEN and CDR2 SYDVKM. Measured from the cysteine to the phenylalanine, the CDR3 is 17 residues long. The kept DNA is CDR3 alone, 51 bases in frame from the first base. Relative to germline, V is missing 5 bases and J is missing 4 bases, with 14 bases of the junction outside any gene match. The cohort consisted of 600 to 750 healthy bone marrow donors. At the time of sampling, every cohort member was nominally healthy, though immune exposures that went unrecorded were likely present. The donor was CMV seropositive and was included in the group of 289 seropositive cohort members. Each donor provided a peripheral blood sample, and peripheral blood mononuclear cells were used for TCR beta sequencing. Genomic DNA extraction from the blood cell samples was performed with the Qiagen DNeasy Blood Extraction Kit. The library was obtained by the immunoSEQ multiplex PCR assay. A mixture of 60 forward primers for TCR Vbeta segments and 13 reverse primers for TCR Jbeta segments was used in the multiplex PCR. The CDR3 region of rearranged TCR beta genes was amplified from genomic DNA by a multiplex PCR assay. The Illumina HiSeq System was used to sequence the amplified TCR beta libraries as 87-base-pair reads. In the original analysis: A later analysis tallied 75 million to 85 million unique TCR beta chains across the 660 or so repertoires, and some 10 million of those chains were shared by two or more donors. Raw reads were error-corrected and collapsed into unique sequences with a nearest-neighbor algorithm that merged closely related sequences to remove PCR and sequencing errors. CDR3 sequences were aligned to IMGT reference sequences to assign V, D and J gene segments. For a sequence to be retained, a match of at least six nucleotides was required to both a V gene segment and a J gene segment. A rearrangement counted as productive if the CDR3 had no stop codons and remained in frame with V and J, and every other rearrangement counted as non-productive. Following IMGT convention, CDR3 was defined as the stretch from the second conserved V-encoded cysteine to the conserved J-encoded phenylalanine. Sequences without an unambiguous match to a single V gene segment were excluded from the earlier analysis of a few hundred of the donors. In an earlier analysis of some 590 of the donors, a V segment was called functional when productive rearrangements were above 56.7%, and segregating when the standard deviation between donors exceeded 5%. To diagnose cytomegalovirus status from the catalog of TCR beta chain sequences, a statistical classification framework was built. V and J gene assignment, in a later analysis, came from comparing TCR nucleotide sequences with IMGT/GENE-DB human TR gene sequences. In a later analysis, CDR3 sequences and most-parsimonious VDJ recombination scenarios were assigned using the TCRdist pipeline. In a later analysis, every TCR beta chain was defined by the combination of its CDR3 amino acid sequence and its V-gene family, and reads without a unique V-gene family were dropped. To address suspected cross-contamination and a sequencing artifact, a later analysis removed 450 to 700 highly shared, low-generation-probability nucleotide sequences. In a later analysis, a clonal expansion index was calculated for each public chain from normalized within-repertoire ranks of inferred template counts. In a later analysis, generation probabilities were computed using a VDJ recombination model fitted to out-of-frame rearrangements, and the results were checked against IGoR. Hypergeometric tests were used in a later analysis to score TCR-TCR, TCR-HLA and TCR-CMV co-occurrence, with a repertoire-size bias correction applied to the TCR pairs. False discovery rates were estimated in a later analysis by permuting HLA or CMV assignments 20 times. In a later analysis, co-occurring TCRs were grouped using DBSCAN, and TCRdist sequence similarity was added for clustering within HLA-allele-positive subsets. Co-occurrence clustering excluded repertoires with fewer than 30,000 or more than 120,000 public chains, plus five with anomalous nucleotide sharing. TCRdb's version of the immuneACCESS table is confined to in-frame rearrangements and falls short of the full clone set. An unresolved V gene accounts for under half of the shortfall where checked; the remainder is of unknown origin. V, J and clone size reflect that table, while D and trimming were determined from the DNA. This sample is represented by about 95,000 clones; 75% to 85% of them were singletons. Clones ranked in the top ten supply more than 3% of the sample.

The receptor comes from a man aged 25 to 40 in good health and CMV-seropositive. The chain employs TRBV28 and TRBJ2-5, and TRBD1 aligns with 9 junction nucleotides. The sequenced sample consisted of PBMCs. Read as DNA, the sequence is TGTGCCAGCAGTCCCAGAACCGGGACAGGGTTTGGAGAGACCCAGTACTTC. Its product reads: CASSPRTGTGFGETQYF.